This record concerns one T cell receptor beta chain sequence. Its antigen remains undetermined. Per-base quality was not reported, and no clone a single base away is much larger than it. There are 13 amino acids in the CDR3, from cysteine to phenylalanine inclusive. Only the CDR3 region is kept as DNA, spanning 39 bases read in frame from base 1. The data were taken from a study of blood T cell repertoires in COVID-19 (dated by TCRdb to 2020 to 2022). For the study in its entirety: The collaborator samples originated in the United States, Italy and Spain and spanned the acute and convalescent phases of COVID-19. The prospective study material was composed of cDNA or gDNA derived from T cells, B-cell-depleted T cells, or PBMCs. The dataset comprised deeply sampled blood TCRbeta repertoires from subjects exposed to, actively infected with, or recovered from COVID-19. The repertoires were made available in a free public database intended to serve as a resource for research on the immune response to SARS-CoV-2. Samples were obtained from the ongoing ImmuneRACE study (first 160 participants) and from about 1,300 subjects provided by 6 global collaborators. Sample metadata almost always included a de-identified subject ID, COVID-19 status, age in years and sex. HLA class I and class II types, where available, came from metadata supplied by the sample provider rather than from assay-based typing.

Whole blood was collected in K2EDTA tubes by collaborating institutions according to the institutions' own protocols. For TCRbeta analysis, collaborators shipped samples in one of three forms: frozen whole blood, isolated PBMCs, or DNA extracted from either of those sample types. Study-wide conclusions, independent of this receptor: How much clinical and demographic metadata was included differed by source and by participant, and the metadata was provided uncurated.

The immunoSEQ Assay, a bias-controlled multiplex PCR, was used to amplify TCRbeta CDR3 regions from genomic DNA. As for how the authors treated the data: The number of nucleated cells in each sample was estimated by amplification of reference gene primers within the assay. To quantify the absolute abundance of each unique TCRbeta CDR3 rearrangement, sequence reads were collapsed and filtered. For each sample, productive Simpson clonality was calculated as the square root of Simpson's diversity index over productive rearrangements. Not all clones reach the TCRdb copy of this immuneACCESS table, which keeps in-frame sequences only. Checked studies attribute under half of the gap to unresolved V genes and leave the rest unexplained. The D gene and trimming were derived from the DNA, and the V and J assignments and clone size from that table. The sample profile shows about 670,000 clones; about 87% of them were found once. Together, the top ten hold 0.2% to 0.3% of the sample.

Sequenced sample: peripheral blood. The rearranged segments are TRBV21-1 and TRBJ1-1. TRBV21-1 is tagged as a pseudogene. This receptor was obtained from a woman between 18 and 30 years old with acute or convalescent COVID-19. The nucleotides read TGTGCCAGCAGCTACCTAGGATGGACTGAAGCTTTCTTT. It translates to CASSYLGWTEAFF.